This record concerns one TCR beta chain sequence. This CDR3 has 16 amino acids. The ends were cut back, 1 base at V and 6 bases at J, with 16 bases in the middle. Germline lookup yields CDR1 LGHDT and CDR2 YNNKEL (reference sequence). How the authors handled the data: Estimates of nucleated cell counts were drawn from the amplification of reference gene primers. The protocol was immunoSEQ multiplex PCR, while the TCRdb copy is restricted to in-frame clones and leaves out a portion. D and trimming were read from the DNA, whereas the V and J calls and clone size are those reported in that table. The sample consists of about 670,000 clones, 80% to 90% of them appearing once. The sample belongs to a study of blood T cell repertoires in COVID-19. On the study more broadly: Researchers got acute and convalescent COVID-19 samples from the United States, Italy and Spain. PBMCs, B-cell-depleted T cells, or T cells were the source of the cDNA or gDNA that made up the material.

Sequenced input: peripheral blood. The receptor's source is a woman under 30 with acute or convalescent COVID-19. J is TRBJ2-1 and V is TRBV3-1 (or the pseudogene TRBV3-2); D is perhaps TRBD2 (7 bases). For the CDR3, the DNA is TGTGCCAGCAGCCAAGTATCTGGGAGGGGGGCCAATGAGCAGTTCTTC. Translation gives CASSQVSGRGANEQFF.